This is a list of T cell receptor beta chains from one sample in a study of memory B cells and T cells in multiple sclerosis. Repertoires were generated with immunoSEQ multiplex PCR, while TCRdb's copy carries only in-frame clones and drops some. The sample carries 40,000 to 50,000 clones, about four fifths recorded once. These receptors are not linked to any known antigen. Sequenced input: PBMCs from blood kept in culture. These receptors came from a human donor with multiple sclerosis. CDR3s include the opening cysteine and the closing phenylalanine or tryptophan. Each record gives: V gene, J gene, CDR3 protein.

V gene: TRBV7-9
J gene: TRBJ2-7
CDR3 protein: CASSLPGEGTSYEQYF

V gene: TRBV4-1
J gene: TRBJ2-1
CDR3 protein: CASSQLDILSYNEQFF

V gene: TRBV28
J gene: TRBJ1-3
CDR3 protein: CASRAGPTGNTIYF

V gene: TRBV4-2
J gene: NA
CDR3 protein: CASSPSTSGGSYEQYF

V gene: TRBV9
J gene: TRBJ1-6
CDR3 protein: CASSASQGGSPLHF

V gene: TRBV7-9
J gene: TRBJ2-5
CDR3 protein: CASSLGGRGGETQYF

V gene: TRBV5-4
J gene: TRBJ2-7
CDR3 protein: CASSPNLGEYEQYF

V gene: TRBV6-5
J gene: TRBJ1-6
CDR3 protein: CASSGGTVNSPLHF

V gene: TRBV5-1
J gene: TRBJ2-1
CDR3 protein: CASSLGGSPYNEQFF

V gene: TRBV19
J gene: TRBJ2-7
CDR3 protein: CASSLGYEQYF

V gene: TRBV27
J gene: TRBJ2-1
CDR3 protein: CASRGGLAGGVYNEQFF

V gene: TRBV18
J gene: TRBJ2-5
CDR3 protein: CASSPAGETQYF

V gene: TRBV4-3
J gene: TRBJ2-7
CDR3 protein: CASSQGIGLGYEQYF

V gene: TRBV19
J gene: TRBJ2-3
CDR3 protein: CASSTRRQGAPTDTQYF

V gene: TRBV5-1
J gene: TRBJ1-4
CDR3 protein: CASSISGTGSEKLFF

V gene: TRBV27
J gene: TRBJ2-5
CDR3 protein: CASSYGSEQETQYF

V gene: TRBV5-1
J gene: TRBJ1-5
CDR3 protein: CASSLGQGKYQPQHF

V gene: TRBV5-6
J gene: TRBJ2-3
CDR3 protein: CASSGLAGGKDTQYF